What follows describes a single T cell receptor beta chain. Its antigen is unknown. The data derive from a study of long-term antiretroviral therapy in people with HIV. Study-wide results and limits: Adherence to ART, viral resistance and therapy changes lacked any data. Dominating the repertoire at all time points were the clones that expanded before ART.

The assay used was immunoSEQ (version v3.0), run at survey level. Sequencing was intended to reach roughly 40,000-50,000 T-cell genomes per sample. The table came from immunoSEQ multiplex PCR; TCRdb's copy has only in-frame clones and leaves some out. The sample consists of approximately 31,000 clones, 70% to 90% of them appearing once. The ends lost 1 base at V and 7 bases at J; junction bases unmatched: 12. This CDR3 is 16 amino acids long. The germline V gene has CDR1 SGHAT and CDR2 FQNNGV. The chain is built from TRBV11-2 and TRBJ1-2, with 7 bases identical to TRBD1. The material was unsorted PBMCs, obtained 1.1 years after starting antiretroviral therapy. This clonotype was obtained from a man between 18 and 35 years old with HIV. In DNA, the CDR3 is TGTGCCAGCAGCTTAGGTTTCAGGGGGGAACGATTTGGCTACACCTTC. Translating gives CASSLGFRGERFGYTF.